The present T cell receptor beta chain was sequenced within a study of blood T cells in healthy people across ages. Study as a whole: Roughly one uniquely barcoded beta molecule per two T cells was captured.

The CDR3 length is 15 residues. Germline V gene sequence: CDR1 SGHTA, CDR2 FQGNSA. V lost 1 base and J lost 2, with 12 bases in between. General study results and limits: Older age coincided with a roughly linear decline in TCR beta diversity per million T cells. Naive T cell percentage showed a strong correlation with the diversity of TCR beta.

A J-beta primer mix and a sample-barcoded 5' primer were used in a second PCR of about 6 to 12 cycles. MiXCR was run by TCRdb on the 5' RACE reads, yielding one entry per CDR3 protein. The table records 1.8 million or so distinct CDR3 sequences, approximately 39% of them present only once. No fewer than 6 micrograms of total RNA were isolated from every sample. Details on this clonotype: The antigen is unknown.

The receptor was derived from a human donor in good health. The gene calls are TRBV7-2 and TRBJ2-7; D unresolved. Input material: blood. This chain's CDR3 is CASSLVVTEPYEQYF. CDR3 in DNA: TGTGCCAGCAGCTTAGTGGTGACTGAACCCTACGAGCAGTACTTC.